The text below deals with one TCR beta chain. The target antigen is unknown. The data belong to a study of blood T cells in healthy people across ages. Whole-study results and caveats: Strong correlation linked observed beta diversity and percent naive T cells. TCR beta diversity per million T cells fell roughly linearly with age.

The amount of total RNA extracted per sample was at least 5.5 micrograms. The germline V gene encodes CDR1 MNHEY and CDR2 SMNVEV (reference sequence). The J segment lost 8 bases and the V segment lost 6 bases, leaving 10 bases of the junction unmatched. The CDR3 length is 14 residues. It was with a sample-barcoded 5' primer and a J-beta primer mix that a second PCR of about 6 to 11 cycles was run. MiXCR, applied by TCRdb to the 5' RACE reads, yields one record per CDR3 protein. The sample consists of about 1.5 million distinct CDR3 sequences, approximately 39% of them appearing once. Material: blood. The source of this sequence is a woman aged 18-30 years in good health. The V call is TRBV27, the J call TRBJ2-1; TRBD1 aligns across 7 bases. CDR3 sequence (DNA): TGTGCCAGCAGAAAAGGACAGGCCGGACATGAGCAGTTCTTC. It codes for CASRKGQAGHEQFF.